Listed here are 21 T cell receptor beta chains from one sample, sequenced in a study of blood T cells in healthy people across ages. Combining a sample-barcoded 5' primer with a J-beta primer mix, a second PCR ran for about 6 to 11 cycles. MiXCR was run by TCRdb on the 5' RACE reads, yielding one entry per CDR3 protein. The profile shows approximately 820,000 distinct CDR3 sequences, around 45% of them singletons. The material sequenced was blood. The source of these receptors is a man between 60 and 70 years old in good health.

This clonotype appeared a few times. V usage is TRBV6-2 or TRBV6-3 and J usage is TRBJ1-5; D gene uncertain. The CDR3 covers 13 residues. V lost 9 bases, J lost 5 bases, and 14 bases lay in between. Germline CDR1 is MNHEY and CDR2 is SVGEGT. The CDR3 spells CASNKIAYQPQHF. The DNA for the CDR3 is TGTGCCAGTAACAAAATCGCCTATCAGCCCCAGCATTTT.

The V gene is TRBV7-8, the J gene TRBJ2-7, with D perhaps TRBD1 (6 bases). The CDR3 totals 14 residues. V was shortened by 1 base and J by 7 bases, with 14 bases between the two germline ends. Germline CDR1 and CDR2: SGHVS and FQNEAQ. CDR3 nucleotide sequence: TGTGCCAGCAGCTTAGAGGCAGGGGCTGGAGAGCAGTACTTC. This gives the protein CASSLEAGAGEQYF.

The chain uses TRBV4-3 and TRBJ2-1; D perhaps matches TRBD2 (5 bases). The CDR3 runs to 18 residues. V gave up 2 bases and J gave up 4 bases, with 21 bases separating them. Looked up from germline, CDR1 is LGHNA and CDR2 is YSLEER. The CDR3 region is CASSQRPVGLAKYNEQFF. CDR3 DNA sequence: TGCGCCAGCAGCCAACGACCGGTCGGGCTAGCAAAGTACAATGAGCAGTTCTTC.

The sample holds a few counts of this clonotype. CDR3 in amino acids: CATEDKETQYF. Written as DNA, the CDR3 is TGTGCCACGGAGGACAAAGAGACCCAGTACTTC. The chain couples TRBV7-9 to TRBJ2-5; the D call may be TRBD1 or TRBD2 (5 bases each). The ends were cut back, 10 bases at V and 3 bases at J, with 9 bases in the middle. Looked up from germline, CDR1 is SEHNR and CDR2 is FQNEAQ (reference sequence). The CDR3 is 11 residues long. The full variable domain, with the rest looked up from reference TRBV7-9 and TRBJ2-5, is DTGVSQNPRHKITKRGQNVTFRCDPISEHNRLYWYRQTLGQGPEFLTYFQNEAQLEKSRLLSDRFSAERPKGSFSTLEIQRTEQGDSAMYLCATEDKETQYFGPGTRLLVL.

A few counts support this clonotype. The chain employs TRBV11-2 and TRBJ1-6; no firm D call. Germline CDR1 reads SGHAT; CDR2 reads FQNNGV. The V end was cut by 5 bases, the J end by 6 bases, with 17 bases between. CDR3 size: 16 residues. Here the CDR3 DNA reads TGTGCCAGCAGCCTAAACCCACATGGGTCTAATTCACCCCTCCACTTT. It translates to CASSLNPHGSNSPLHF.

The genes are TRBV2 and TRBJ1-4; 10 nucleotides line up with TRBD1. The V segment lost 5 bases and the J segment 8 bases; nucleotides outside the gene matches: 5. This CDR3 is 14 amino acids long. Germline V CDR1 and CDR2: SNHLY, FYNNEI. CDR3 protein: CASSNRDRGEKLFF. The DNA of the CDR3 is TGTGCCAGCAGTAACCGGGACAGGGGAGAAAAACTGTTTTTT. The variable domain in full, completed from reference TRBV2 and TRBJ1-4, reads EPEVTQTPSHQVTQMGQEVILRCVPISNHLYFYWYRQILGQKVEFLVSFYNNEISEKSEIFDDQFSVERPDGSNFTLKIRSTKLEDSAMYFCASSNRDRGEKLFFGSGTQLSVL.

This clonotype was seen more than once but under ten times. The chain is built from TRBV5-1 and TRBJ2-7; TRBD1 agrees at 7 bases. The CDR3 is 15 amino acids. Germline V lookup: CDR1 SGHRS, CDR2 YFSETQ. Trimming at V came to 0 bases and at J to 7 bases, leaving 10 bases not matched to a gene. The CDR3 DNA reads as TGCGCCAGCAGCTTGGAAGGGACAGAGTCGGGGGAGCAGTACTTC. Translated: CASSLEGTESGEQYF.

A few counts support this clonotype. The chain uses TRBV27 and TRBJ2-7; 8 bases fit TRBD1. With 3 bases clipped from V and 5 bases from J, the junction kept 3 bases outside the gene matches. This CDR3 is 13 amino acids long. From germline, CDR1 is MNHEY and CDR2 SMNVEV (reference sequence). CDR3 amino acids: CASSFNRGNEQYF. The CDR3 DNA reads as TGTGCCAGCAGTTTTAACAGGGGGAACGAGCAGTACTTC.

The rearrangement links TRBV7-9 to TRBJ1-2, with TRBD1 matching over 12 bases. There are 15 residues in the CDR3. J was trimmed by 5 bases and V by 8 bases; bases with no gene match: 9. Germline CDR1 and CDR2: SEHNR and FQNEAQ (reference sequence). The CDR3: CASRRGGQGAYGYTF. The CDR3 DNA reads TGTGCCAGCCGGCGCGGGGGACAGGGGGCGTATGGCTACACCTTC.

The rearrangement links TRBV7-9 to TRBJ2-1; TRBD1 matches at 8 bases. Germline V CDR1 and CDR2: SEHNR, FQNEAQ (reference sequence). The CDR3 length is 15 residues. The junction had 11 bases not matched to a gene; V was cut back by 5 bases and J by 8 bases. CDR3 sequence: CASSLEGTGGHEQFF. In DNA, the CDR3 is TGTGCCAGCAGCCTAGAGGGGACAGGTGGCCATGAGCAGTTCTTC.

V usage is TRBV12-3 or TRBV12-4 and J usage is TRBJ2-3, with no clear D. V was cut by 2 bases and J by 6 bases, with 12 bases left in between. This CDR3 is 14 amino acids long. The CDR3: CASSLSGHLDTQYF. The CDR3, as DNA: TGTGCCAGCAGTTTATCAGGCCACTTGGATACGCAGTATTTT.

This clonotype was picked up a small number of times. J is TRBJ1-4 and V is TRBV20-1; D remains ambiguous. The ends were cut back, 8 bases at V and 1 base at J, with 17 bases in the middle. This CDR3 has 15 amino acids. Germline V gene data show CDR1 as DFQATT and CDR2 as SNEGSKA (reference sequence). For the CDR3, the DNA is TGCAGTATCCGTCGTCCCGAATTAACTAATGAAAAACTGTTTTTT. Translation: CSIRRPELTNEKLFF.

V usage is TRBV6-5 and J usage is TRBJ1-4; D is unclear. The CDR3 consists of 14 residues. Trimming took off 0 bases at V and 3 bases at J, with 5 bases between the two ends. The germline gives CDR1 MNHEY, CDR2 SVGAGI. CDR3 sequence: CASSYSPANEKLFF. CDR3 in DNA: TGTGCCAGCAGTTACTCGCCAGCTAATGAAAAACTGTTTTTT.

A remark on this clonotype: One junction end disagrees with the germline gene, perhaps due to a read error. The chain couples TRBV5-5 to TRBJ2-1; D is possibly TRBD1 or TRBD2 (5 bases each). The germline V gene encodes CDR1 SGHKS and CDR2 YYEKEE (reference sequence). The CDR3 is 16 residues long. The CDR3 bases are TGTGCCAGCACCTTGCGAGGGGACGGCTCCTACAATGAGCAGTTCTTC. Its translation: CASTLRGDGSYNEQFF.

The rearrangement uses TRBV7-2 and TRBJ2-1; D remains unclear. CDR1 SGHTA and CDR2 FQGNSA come from the germline V gene. Trimming cost V 4 bases and J 9 bases, with 13 bases left between them. The CDR3 runs 13 residues. CDR3 protein: CASSSRYRAEQFF. The CDR3 DNA reads as TGTGCCAGCAGCTCACGGTATCGGGCTGAGCAGTTCTTC.

J is TRBJ1-5 and V is TRBV12-3 or TRBV12-4, with unresolved D. Trimming removed 6 bases from V and 0 bases from J, with 15 bases in between. This CDR3 spans 16 amino acids. The CDR3 nucleotides are TGTGCCAGCAGCAACCGGGCCGTATATAGCAATCAGCCCCAGCATTTT. Translation gives CASSNRAVYSNQPQHF.

In this sample, this clonotype turned up a few times. V gene TRBV7-2 combines with J gene TRBJ2-3, with D perhaps matching TRBD1 (6 bases). V was shortened by 4 bases and J by 3 bases, with 11 bases between the two germline ends. Germline V CDR1 and CDR2: SGHTA, FQGNSA. The CDR3 has 14 amino acids. The CDR3 sequence: CASSYDRRTDTQYF. DNA for the CDR3: TGTGCCAGCAGCTACGACAGGCGGACAGATACGCAGTATTTT.

In nucleotides, the CDR3 is TGTGCCAGCAGCCGATCGGGACATAGCAATCAGCCCCAGCATTTT. Protein product: CASSRSGHSNQPQHF. The chain employs TRBV6-2 or TRBV6-3 and TRBJ1-5; perhaps TRBD1 as D (6 bases). The V gene's germline CDR1 is MNHEY and CDR2 SVGEGT. There are 15 residues in the CDR3. Trimming removed 6 bases from V and 0 bases from J, with 12 bases in between.

The V and J genes are TRBV28 and TRBJ1-1; 8 bases fit TRBD1. In germline, CDR1 is MDHEN, CDR2 SYDVKM. The CDR3 has 14 amino acids. V was pared by 6 bases and J by 3 bases, with 6 bases of the junction left unmatched. CDR3 sequence: CASSQDRGYTEAFF. The CDR3 nucleotides are TGTGCCAGCAGCCAAGACAGGGGATACACTGAAGCTTTCTTT.

The chain joins TRBV5-1 to TRBJ2-7; TRBD2 might be the D (7 bases). In germline, CDR1 is SGHRS, CDR2 YFSETQ. The V and J ends lost 0 bases and 3 bases respectively, with 13 bases between them. This CDR3 comprises 15 residues. CDR3 amino acids: CASSLAAGAYYEQYF. In nucleotides, the CDR3 is TGCGCCAGCAGCTTGGCCGCGGGGGCCTACTACGAGCAGTACTTC.

This clonotype came up a few times. This rearrangement joins TRBV29-1 to TRBJ1-1; tentative D call: TRBD1 (6 bases). The CDR3 runs 12 residues. The V end was cut by 5 bases, the J end by 5 bases, with 12 bases between. Germline loops: CDR1 SQVTM, CDR2 ANQGSEA. The DNA for the CDR3 is TGCAGCGTTTACAGGGTGGGAACTGAAGCTTTCTTT. It translates to CSVYRVGTEAFF.